This TCR beta chain was identified in a study of blood T cell repertoires in COVID-19. Study details: Acute and convalescent COVID-19 specimens originated in the United States, Italy and Spain. The cDNA or gDNA used as material had been derived from T cells, B-cell-depleted T cells, or PBMCs.

Per the original data handling: Estimation of nucleated cell counts relied on the amplification of reference gene primers. Method: immunoSEQ multiplex PCR; TCRdb's copy keeps in-frame clones and lacks some. V and J calls and clone size are those listed in that table; D and trimming were worked out from the DNA. Of fewer than 250,000 clones in the sample, 80% to 90% were seen once. This sequence originates from a man aged 25-45 years with active or convalescent COVID-19. Sequenced sample: peripheral blood.

The CDR3 loop reads CASSLGQRKDTQYF. The CDR3 DNA reads as TGTGCCAGCAGCTTGGGACAGCGAAAAGATACGCAGTATTTT. The chain has TRBV11-2 and TRBJ2-3; 7 positions match TRBD1. Looked up from germline, CDR1 is SGHAT and CDR2 is FQNNGV. With 3 bases clipped from V and 5 bases from J, the junction kept 5 bases outside the gene matches. The CDR3 consists of 14 residues.